This TCR beta chain is drawn from a study of T cell responses to AZD1222 COVID-19 vaccine. TCRdb's copy holds only in-frame clones and misses some; the assay was immunoSEQ multiplex PCR. The sample consists of about 87,000 clones, 90% of them appearing once. Study-wide results and limits: Nearly half of the spike-specific TCRs reportedly recognize variant regions that carry no mutations.

Germline V CDR1 and CDR2: ENHRY, SYGVKD. Deletions cut 6 bases from V and 7 bases from J, with 18 bases between. The CDR3 length is 14 residues. A remark on this clone: The antigen is unknown.

Sequencing was performed on peripheral blood, taken on day 0 of AZD1222 vaccination. The receptor's source is an adult in good health. J is TRBJ1-2 and V is TRBV10-3; weak D call: TRBD1 (6 bases). The DNA for the CDR3 is TGTGCCATCAGCGACGTACAGGGATCGGGTGGCTACACCTTC. It yields the protein CAISDVQGSGGYTF.